This T cell receptor beta chain was observed in a study of T-cell reconstitution after alpha-beta-depleted transplantation in children. In regard to this clonotype: Its matching antigen is unknown. The conserved phenylalanine or tryptophan normally closing the CDR3 is absent here, so this likely arose from a read error.

Construction of the TCRbeta library involved unique molecular identifiers. TCRdb reprocessed the PCR reads with MiXCR, giving one entry per CDR3 protein. The sample has approximately 200,000 distinct CDR3 sequences; about 6% are singletons. With V trimmed by 2 bases and J by 2 bases, 3 bases remained unmatched. The CDR3 runs to 14 residues. Study-wide results and caveats: Several patients had high TCRbeta diversity at day 60; it came from surviving recipient T cells and thymic progenitors. T-cell counts and diversity at one year following transplant were attributed mainly to newly produced T cells. Reported findings indicate that, about two months after transplant, alpha-beta T cells came from several hundred expanded clones, which were derived from non-depleted graft cells.

The chain is built from TRBV12-3 or TRBV12-4 and TRBJ2-7; the match to TRBD1 covers 7 bases. The TCR sequence derives from a girl under two years old with combined immunodeficiency, due to receive a stem cell transplant. This specimen was PBMCs, taken before TCRalphabeta/CD19-depleted stem cell transplant. CDR3 coding DNA: TGTGCCAGCAGTTTAAGGGACAGAGCCTACGAGCAGTACTAC. It codes for CASSLRDRAYEQYY.